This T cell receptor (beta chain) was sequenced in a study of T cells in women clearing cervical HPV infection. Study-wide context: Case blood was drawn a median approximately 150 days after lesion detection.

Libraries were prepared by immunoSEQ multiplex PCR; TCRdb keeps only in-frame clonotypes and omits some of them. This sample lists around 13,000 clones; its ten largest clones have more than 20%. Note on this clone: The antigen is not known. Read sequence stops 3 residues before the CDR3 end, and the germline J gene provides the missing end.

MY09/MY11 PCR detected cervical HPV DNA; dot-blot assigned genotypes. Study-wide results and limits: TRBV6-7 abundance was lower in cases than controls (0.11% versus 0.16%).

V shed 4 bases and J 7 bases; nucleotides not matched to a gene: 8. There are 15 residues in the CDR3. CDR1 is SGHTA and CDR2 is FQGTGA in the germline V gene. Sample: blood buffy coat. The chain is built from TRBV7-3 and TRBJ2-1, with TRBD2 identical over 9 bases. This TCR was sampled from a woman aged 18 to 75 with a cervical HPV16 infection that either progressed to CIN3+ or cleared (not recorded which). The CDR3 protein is CASSWAAGGSNEQFF. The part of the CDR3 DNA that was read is TGTGCCAGCAGCTGGGCGGCGGGGGGGTCGAATGAG.